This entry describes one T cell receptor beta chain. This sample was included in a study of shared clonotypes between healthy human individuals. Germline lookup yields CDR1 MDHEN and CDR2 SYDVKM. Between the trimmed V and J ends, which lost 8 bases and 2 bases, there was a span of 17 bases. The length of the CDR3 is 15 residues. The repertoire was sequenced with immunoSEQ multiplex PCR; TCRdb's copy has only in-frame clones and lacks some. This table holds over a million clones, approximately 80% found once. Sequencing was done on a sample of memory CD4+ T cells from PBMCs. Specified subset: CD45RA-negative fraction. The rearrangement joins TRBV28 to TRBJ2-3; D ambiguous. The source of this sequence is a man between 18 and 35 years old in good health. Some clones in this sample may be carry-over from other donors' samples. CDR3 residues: CASRAPRRTTDTQYF. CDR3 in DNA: TGTGCCAGCCGGGCCCCCAGACGGACCACAGATACGCAGTATTTT. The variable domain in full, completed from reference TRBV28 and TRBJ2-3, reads DVKVTQSSRYLVKRTGEKVFLECVQDMDHENMFWYRQDPGLGLRLIYFSYDVKMKEKGDIPEGYSVSREKKERFSLILESASTNQTSMYLCASRAPRRTTDTQYFGPGTRLTVL.